These 22 T cell receptor beta chains originate from one sample sequenced in a study of radiation and T cells in renal cell carcinoma. TCRdb's copy holds only in-frame clones and misses some; the assay was immunoSEQ multiplex PCR. Of about 86,000 clones listed, over 80% are singletons. Specified time point: blood 4 weeks post-SBRT, at nephrectomy. This sample's treatment: 15 Gy SBRT to primary tumor, nephrectomy 4 weeks later. The sample here was blood, taken from a patient whose treatment included radiotherapy and nephrectomy. The receptors were gathered from a man in his fifties with renal cell carcinoma.

This clone was recorded a few times. CDR3 amino acids: CASSPGGSSYEQYF. Here the CDR3 DNA reads TGTGCCAGCAGCCCGGGAGGTAGCAGCTACGAGCAGTACTTC. The gene calls are TRBV7-9 and TRBJ2-7; 7 bases are shared with TRBD2. Germline V gene lookup returns CDR1 SEHNR and CDR2 FQNEAQ (reference sequence). The CDR3 loop spans 14 amino acids. J gave up 3 bases and V 5 bases, and 7 bases lay outside the gene matches. The complete variable domain, with remaining parts taken from reference TRBV7-9 and TRBJ2-7, reads DTGVSQNPRHKITKRGQNVTFRCDPISEHNRLYWYRQTLGQGPEFLTYFQNEAQLEKSRLLSDRFSAERPKGSFSTLEIQRTEQGDSAMYLCASSPGGSSYEQYFGPGTRLTVT.

The chain has TRBV27 and TRBJ2-7; no definite D call. Trimming took 5 bases from V and 2 from J, leaving 10 bases between them. CDR1 is MNHEY and CDR2 is SMNVEV in the germline V gene (reference sequence). The CDR3 totals 13 residues. CDR3 sequence: CASSRQVAYEQYF. CDR3 sequence (DNA): TGTGCCAGCAGTCGGCAGGTGGCCTACGAGCAGTACTTC.

This chain links TRBV6-5 with TRBJ2-7; D uncertain. Between the trimmed V and J ends, which lost 5 bases and 5 bases, there was a span of 16 bases. The germline gives CDR1 MNHEY, CDR2 SVGAGI. The CDR3 extends over 14 amino acids. Here the CDR3 DNA reads TGTGCCAGCAGTCAGAGGATAGGTACCGACGAGCAGTACTTC. It yields the protein CASSQRIGTDEQYF.

J is TRBJ1-5 and V is TRBV19, with 9 positions matching TRBD1. The CDR3 has 15 residues. Unmatched junction bases numbered 7, after V lost 6 bases and J lost 4 bases. Germline CDR1 is LNHDA and CDR2 is SQIVND (reference sequence). The CDR3 spells CASSDTGTGNQPQHF. CDR3 nucleotide sequence: TGTGCCAGTAGCGACACCGGGACAGGGAATCAGCCCCAGCATTTT.

There are a few counts of this clone. V gene TRBV30 combines with J gene TRBJ1-1, with a possible D match to TRBD1 (5 bases). Germline V lookup: CDR1 GTSNPN, CDR2 SVGIG (reference sequence). V shed 2 bases and J shed 2 bases, with 15 bases lying between them. This CDR3 is built from 15 residues. CDR3 region: CAWSLLGDGNTEAFF. The CDR3 DNA follows: TGTGCCTGGAGTCTCCTCGGGGACGGTAACACTGAAGCTTTCTTT.

This clone was found a few times. This chain joins TRBV6-1 and TRBJ1-1; 9 bases align to TRBD1. The CDR3 sequence is 13 residues long. Trimming removed 6 bases from V and 1 base from J; junction bases left unmatched: 0. The germline V gene has CDR1 MNHNS and CDR2 SASEGT. The CDR3 DNA is TGTGCCAGCAGGACAGGGGGGAACACTGAAGCTTTCTTT. Its translation is CASRTGGNTEAFF.

This clone was seen more than once but under ten times. The gene calls are TRBV2 and TRBJ1-5; no firm D call. CDR1 and CDR2 from the germline V gene are SNHLY and FYNNEI. CDR3 length equals 13 residues. V lost 5 bases, J lost 0 bases, and 5 bases lay in between. The CDR3 DNA follows: TGTGCCAGCAGTCCGTTTAGCAATCAGCCCCAGCATTTT. Residues: CASSPFSNQPQHF.

The chain links TRBV11-1 to TRBJ2-2; D gene ambiguous. This CDR3 is built from 15 residues. Germline CDR1 and CDR2: SGHAT and FQDESV (reference sequence). V gave up 2 bases and J gave up 6 bases, with 13 bases separating them. The CDR3 reads CASSLSSISSGELFF. CDR3 coding DNA: TGTGCCAGCAGCTTAAGTAGTATTAGTTCCGGGGAGCTGTTTTTT.

The V and J genes are TRBV18 and TRBJ2-1; possible D gene TRBD2, 5 bases. CDR1 and CDR2 from the germline V gene are KGHSH and LQKENI. Trimming shortened V by 0 bases and J by 0 bases, and 12 bases separated the two germline ends. The CDR3 covers 17 residues. The CDR3 is CASSPPEAFSSYNEQFF. CDR3 coding DNA: TGTGCCAGCTCACCACCGGAGGCCTTCAGCTCCTACAATGAGCAGTTCTTC. Using reference TRBV18 and TRBJ2-1 for the parts outside the CDR3, the full variable domain is NAGVMQNPRHLVRRRGQEARLRCSPMKGHSHVYWYRQLPEEGLKFMVYLQKENIIDESGMPKERFSAEFPKEGPSILRIQQVVRGDSAAYFCASSPPEAFSSYNEQFFGPGTRLTVL.

The V and J genes are TRBV5-1 and TRBJ2-7, with D possibly being TRBD1 or TRBD2 (5 bases each). V was shortened by 0 bases and J by 2 bases, with 12 bases between the two germline ends. Germline V CDR1 and CDR2: SGHRS, YFSETQ. The CDR3 length is 15 residues. This CDR3 reads CASSLGAGGPYEQYF. The CDR3 coding sequence is TGCGCCAGCAGCTTGGGGGCTGGGGGACCCTACGAGCAGTACTTC.

This clone was detected only a few times. CDR3 nucleotides: TGCGCCAGCAGCTTGAGCGGGGGGCTTGAAGAGACCCAGTACTTC. Its protein is CASSLSGGLEETQYF. This chain joins TRBV5-1 and TRBJ2-5; 9 nucleotides align to TRBD2. Germline V CDR1 and CDR2: SGHRS, YFSETQ. CDR3 size: 15 residues. The V and J ends lost 1 base and 3 bases, in that order; junction bases with no gene match: 4. The complete variable domain, with remaining parts taken from reference TRBV5-1 and TRBJ2-5, reads KAGVTQTPRYLIKTRGQQVTLSCSPISGHRSVSWYQQTPGQGLQFLFEYFSETQRNKGNFPGRFSGRQFSNSRSEMNVSTLELGDSALYLCASSLSGGLEETQYFGPGTRLLVL.

The chain uses TRBV7-4 and TRBJ1-4; unclear D gene. V lost 4 bases and J lost 8, with 11 bases in between. The germline V gene encodes CDR1 SGHVT and CDR2 SQSDAQ. The CDR3 runs 13 residues. The CDR3 sequence: CASSYPVGEKLFF. The CDR3 coding sequence is TGTGCCAGCAGCTACCCTGTAGGGGAAAAACTGTTTTTT.

This clone was counted only a few times. This sequence joins TRBV2 and TRBJ1-1, with D unclear. The germline CDR1 and CDR2 sequences are SNHLY and FYNNEI. The CDR3 is 13 amino acids. The germline V and J ends were trimmed by 5 bases and 1 base, with 8 bases remaining between them. CDR3 residues: CASSPDANTEAFF. In nucleotides, the CDR3 is TGTGCCAGCAGTCCGGACGCGAACACTGAAGCTTTCTTT.

V usage is TRBV5-4 and J usage is TRBJ2-3; 8 nucleotides line up with TRBD1. The CDR3 runs to 15 residues. The V gene end was trimmed by 4 bases and the J gene end by 0 bases; junction bases not matched to a gene: 4. Germline CDR1 and CDR2: SGHNT and YYREEE (reference sequence). Here the CDR3 DNA reads TGTGCCAGCAGCCCGAGGACAGGGAGCACAGATACGCAGTATTTT. This codes for CASSPRTGSTDTQYF. The variable domain in full, completed from reference TRBV5-4 and TRBJ2-3, reads ETGVTQSPTHLIKTRGQQVTLRCSSQSGHNTVSWYQQALGQGPQFIFQYYREEENGRGNFPPRFSGLQFPNYSSELNVNALELDDSALYLCASSPRTGSTDTQYFGPGTRLTVL.

The genes are TRBV6-5 and TRBJ1-1; D is unclear. With 5 bases removed from V and 6 bases from J, the gap between germline ends came to 7 bases. This CDR3 comprises 11 residues. The germline V gene has CDR1 MNHEY and CDR2 SVGAGI. The CDR3 loop reads CASSEWSEAFF. The CDR3 region has the DNA TGTGCCAGCAGTGAATGGTCTGAAGCTTTCTTT.

V usage is TRBV5-3 and J usage is TRBJ2-2; 7 nucleotides align to TRBD1. TRBV5-3 is assigned to the ORF class and has an uncertain function. The CDR3 totals 16 residues. After removal of 3 bases from V and 4 bases from J, the junction contained 9 bases not matched to a gene. The CDR3 nucleotides are TGTGCCAGAAGCTCTCGATTACAGGGGTGCACCGGGGAGCTGTTTTTT. Translation: CARSSRLQGCTGELFF.

The chain links TRBV2 to TRBJ1-1, with 7 nucleotides matching TRBD1. Germline CDR1 reads SNHLY; CDR2 reads FYNNEI. Trimming at V came to 8 bases and at J to 6 bases, leaving 3 bases not matched to a gene. The CDR3 consists of 11 residues. The CDR3 sequence is CASHQGAEAFF. CDR3 bases: TGTGCCAGCCACCAGGGGGCTGAAGCTTTCTTT.

The V gene is TRBV7-2, the J gene TRBJ2-2; D gene ambiguous. With 0 bases removed from V and 4 bases from J, the gap between germline ends came to 18 bases. The CDR3 loop spans 18 amino acids. Germline assignment: CDR1 SGHTA and CDR2 FQGNSA. DNA for the CDR3: TGTGCCAGCAGCTTAGCTCGGCGTTACTCAATTCCCACCGGGGAGCTGTTTTTT. Its translation is CASSLARRYSIPTGELFF. The whole variable domain, filled in from reference TRBV7-2 and TRBJ2-2, reads GAGVSQSPSNKVTEKGKDVELRCDPISGHTALYWYRQSLGQGLEFLIYFQGNSAPDKSGLPSDRFSAERTGGSVSTLTIQRTQQEDSAVYLCASSLARRYSIPTGELFFGEGSRLTVL.

This clone occurred a few times. This sequence joins TRBV30 and TRBJ1-1, with D unresolved. Deletions cut 1 base from V and 6 bases from J, with 9 bases between. Germline V gene lookup returns CDR1 GTSNPN and CDR2 SVGIG (reference sequence). This CDR3 has 12 residues. CDR3 amino acids: CAWSETGAEAFF. CDR3 nucleotide sequence: TGTGCCTGGAGTGAGACGGGTGCTGAAGCTTTCTTT.

CDR3 in DNA: TGCGCCAGCAGCTTGGGGGGACAGGGTAGCCAGCCCCAGCATTTT. Translated, it gives CASSLGGQGSQPQHF. The chain joins TRBV5-1 to TRBJ1-5; the match to TRBD1 covers 9 bases. Germline values: CDR1 SGHRS, CDR2 YFSETQ. With V trimmed by 0 bases and J by 7 bases, 5 bases remained unmatched. CDR3 length: 15 amino acids.

The V call is TRBV5-1, the J call TRBJ2-1; possibly TRBD1 or TRBD2 for D (6 bases each). Per germline, CDR1 SGHRS and CDR2 YFSETQ. The CDR3 is made up of 13 amino acids. Trimming stripped 7 bases from V and 7 bases from J, with 15 bases between. The CDR3 region has the DNA TGCGCCAGCCGTAATCTAGGGGGGAATGAGCAGTTCTTC. As protein: CASRNLGGNEQFF. Filled out from reference TRBV5-1 and TRBJ2-1, the complete variable domain reads KAGVTQTPRYLIKTRGQQVTLSCSPISGHRSVSWYQQTPGQGLQFLFEYFSETQRNKGNFPGRFSGRQFSNSRSEMNVSTLELGDSALYLCASRNLGGNEQFFGPGTRLTVL.

The chain has TRBV7-2 and TRBJ1-5; D unclear. The CDR3 has 13 amino acids. V gave up 5 bases and J gave up 5 bases, with 10 bases separating them. CDR1 and CDR2 from the germline V gene are SGHTA and FQGNSA. For the CDR3, the DNA is TGTGCCAGCAGCACCCAACTAGATCAGCCCCAGCATTTT. It specifies CASSTQLDQPQHF.